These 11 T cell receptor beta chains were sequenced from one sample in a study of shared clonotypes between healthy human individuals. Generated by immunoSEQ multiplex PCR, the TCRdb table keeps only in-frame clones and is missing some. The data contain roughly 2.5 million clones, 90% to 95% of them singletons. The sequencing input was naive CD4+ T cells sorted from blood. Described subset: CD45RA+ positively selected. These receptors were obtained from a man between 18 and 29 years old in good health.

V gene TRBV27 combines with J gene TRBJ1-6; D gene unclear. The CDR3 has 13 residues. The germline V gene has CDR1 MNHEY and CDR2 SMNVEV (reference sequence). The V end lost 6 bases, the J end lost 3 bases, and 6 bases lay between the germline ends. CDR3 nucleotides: TGTGCCAGCAGGATCGACTATAATTCACCCCTCCACTTT. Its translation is CASRIDYNSPLHF.

The CDR3 protein is CASSLRNGYTF. DNA for the CDR3: TGTGCCAGCAGCCTTCGCAATGGCTACACCTTC. The gene calls are TRBV5-6 and TRBJ1-2; D is unresolved. The CDR3 runs 11 residues. V was pared by 4 bases and J by 6 bases, with 7 bases between. CDR1 and CDR2 from the germline V gene are SGHDT and YYEEEE.

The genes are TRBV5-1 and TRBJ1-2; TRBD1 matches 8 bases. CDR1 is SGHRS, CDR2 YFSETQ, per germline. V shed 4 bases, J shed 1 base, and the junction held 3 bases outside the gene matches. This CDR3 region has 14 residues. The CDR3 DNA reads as TGCGCCAGCAGCAGGACAGGGCTTAACTATGGCTACACCTTC. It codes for CASSRTGLNYGYTF.

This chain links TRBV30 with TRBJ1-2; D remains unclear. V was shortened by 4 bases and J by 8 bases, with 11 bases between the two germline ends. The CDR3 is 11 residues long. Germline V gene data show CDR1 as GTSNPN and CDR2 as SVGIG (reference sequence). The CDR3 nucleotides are TGTGCCTGGAAGGGCTCGCGGGGCTACACCTTC. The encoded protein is CAWKGSRGYTF.

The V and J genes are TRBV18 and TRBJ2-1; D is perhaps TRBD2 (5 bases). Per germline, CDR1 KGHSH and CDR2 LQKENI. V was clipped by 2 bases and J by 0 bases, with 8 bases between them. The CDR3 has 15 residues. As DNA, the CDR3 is TGTGCCAGCTCACCATCCGCGGGCTCCTACAATGAGCAGTTCTTC. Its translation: CASSPSAGSYNEQFF.

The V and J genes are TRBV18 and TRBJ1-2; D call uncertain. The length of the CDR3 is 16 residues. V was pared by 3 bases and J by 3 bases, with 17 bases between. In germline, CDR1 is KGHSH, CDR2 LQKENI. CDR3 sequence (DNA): TGTGCCAGCTCACCTCCGAATTTACAGACTTACTATGGCTACACCTTC. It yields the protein CASSPPNLQTYYGYTF.

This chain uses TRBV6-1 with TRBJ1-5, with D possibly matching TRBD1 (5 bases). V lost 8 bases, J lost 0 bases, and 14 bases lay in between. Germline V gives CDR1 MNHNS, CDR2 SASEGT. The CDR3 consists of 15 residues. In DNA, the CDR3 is TGTGCCAGCGGGCGGGACGGCTATAGCAATCAGCCCCAGCATTTT. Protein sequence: CASGRDGYSNQPQHF.

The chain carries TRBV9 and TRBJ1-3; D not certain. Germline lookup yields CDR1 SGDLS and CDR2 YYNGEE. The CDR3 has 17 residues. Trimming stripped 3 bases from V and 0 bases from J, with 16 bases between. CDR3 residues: CASSAGRFSISGNTIYF. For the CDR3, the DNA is TGTGCCAGCAGCGCAGGACGGTTCTCGATCTCTGGAAACACCATATATTTT.

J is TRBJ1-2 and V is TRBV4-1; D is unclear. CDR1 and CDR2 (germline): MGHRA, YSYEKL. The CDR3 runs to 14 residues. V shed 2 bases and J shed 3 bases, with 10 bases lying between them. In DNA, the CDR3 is TGCGCCAGCAGCCAACAAGACGGATACTATGGCTACACCTTC. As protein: CASSQQDGYYGYTF.

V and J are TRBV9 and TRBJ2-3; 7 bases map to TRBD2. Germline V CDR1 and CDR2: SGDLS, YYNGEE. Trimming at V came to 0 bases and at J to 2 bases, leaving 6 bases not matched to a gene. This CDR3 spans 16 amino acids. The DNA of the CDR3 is TGTGCCAGCAGCGTAGGCCTAGCGGAGAACACAGATACGCAGTATTTT. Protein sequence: CASSVGLAENTDTQYF. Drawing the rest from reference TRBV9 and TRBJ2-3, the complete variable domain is DSGVTQTPKHLITATGQRVTLRCSPRSGDLSVYWYQQSLDQGLQFLIQYYNGEERAKGNILERFSAQQFPDLHSELNLSSLELGDSALYFCASSVGLAENTDTQYFGPGTRLTVL.

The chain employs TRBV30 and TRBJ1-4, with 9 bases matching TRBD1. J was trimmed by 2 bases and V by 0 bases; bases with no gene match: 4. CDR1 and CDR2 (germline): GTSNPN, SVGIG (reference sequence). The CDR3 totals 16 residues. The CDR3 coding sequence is TGTGCCTGGAGTGTACAGACAGGGGGTACTAATGAAAAACTGTTTTTT. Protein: CAWSVQTGGTNEKLFF.